This T cell receptor beta chain was identified in a study of Tregs in tolerant kidney transplant recipients. About the study: An approximately 3-day belatacept mixed lymphocyte reaction, sometimes plus 5-day graft donor restimulation, preceded CD4+CD25+CD127- sorting.

Produced via immunoSEQ multiplex PCR; TCRdb's table is partial and in-frame only. The table has 1,500 to 2,000 clones, 40% to 50% seen once. Comment on this clone: Its specificity is not known. One junction end disagrees with the germline gene, perhaps due to a read error.

The CDR3 has 18 amino acids. The germline V gene has CDR1 ENHRY and CDR2 SYGVKD. Whole-study results and caveats: This study did not directly address biological reproducibility.

The sample consisted of Tregs from blood cultured with allogeneic cells. The TCR originated in a human donor in good health. The chain couples TRBV10-3 to TRBJ2-2; 8 positions match TRBD2. This chain's CDR3 is CASSPRLPGGASTGELFF. CDR3 bases: TGTGCCAGCAGTCCGCGACTCCCCGGGGGGGCGAGCACCGGGGAGCTGTTTTTT.